This T cell receptor (beta chain) was obtained from a study of T cells after yellow fever vaccination. The study, taken as a whole, reports: Most primary-vaccination clones reappeared after the booster (less than 98% CD4, about 88% CD8).

This clonotype has a handful of counts. What it binds is not known. Germline V gives CDR1 ENHRY, CDR2 SYGVKD. The CDR3 is made up of 15 amino acids. V lost 4 bases to trimming and J lost 1 base; unmatched junction nucleotides: 5. TCRdb independently ran MiXCR on the 5' RACE reads; one entry per CDR3 protein. The sample includes 450,000 to 650,000 distinct CDR3 sequences, less than 15% of them seen just once. This sequence originates from a man aged 30-40 years who received the YFV17D yellow fever vaccine. The specimen was PBMCs, collected on the day of the yellow fever booster vaccination. The rearrangement uses TRBV10-3 and TRBJ2-5; 8 bases agree with TRBD2. The CDR3 loop is CAISAERGFQETQYF. CDR3 DNA: TGTGCCATCAGTGCGGAGCGGGGGTTCCAAGAGACCCAGTACTTC.